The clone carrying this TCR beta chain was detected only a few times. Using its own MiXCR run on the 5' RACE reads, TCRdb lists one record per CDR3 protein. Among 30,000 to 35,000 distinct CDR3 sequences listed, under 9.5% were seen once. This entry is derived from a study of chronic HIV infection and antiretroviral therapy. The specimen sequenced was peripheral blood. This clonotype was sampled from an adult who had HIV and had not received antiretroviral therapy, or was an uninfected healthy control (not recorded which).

The CDR3 DNA follows: TGTGCCAGCAGCTTAGCATTGTCAGGGCTCGCACCCCTCCACTTT. It is translated as CASSLALSGLAPLHF. The chain combines TRBV7-9 with TRBJ1-6, with D possibly matching TRBD1 (5 bases). CDR1 is SEHNR and CDR2 is FQNEAQ in the germline V gene (reference sequence). This CDR3 contains 15 residues. Trimming removed 0 bases at V and 11 bases at J, with 14 bases between.